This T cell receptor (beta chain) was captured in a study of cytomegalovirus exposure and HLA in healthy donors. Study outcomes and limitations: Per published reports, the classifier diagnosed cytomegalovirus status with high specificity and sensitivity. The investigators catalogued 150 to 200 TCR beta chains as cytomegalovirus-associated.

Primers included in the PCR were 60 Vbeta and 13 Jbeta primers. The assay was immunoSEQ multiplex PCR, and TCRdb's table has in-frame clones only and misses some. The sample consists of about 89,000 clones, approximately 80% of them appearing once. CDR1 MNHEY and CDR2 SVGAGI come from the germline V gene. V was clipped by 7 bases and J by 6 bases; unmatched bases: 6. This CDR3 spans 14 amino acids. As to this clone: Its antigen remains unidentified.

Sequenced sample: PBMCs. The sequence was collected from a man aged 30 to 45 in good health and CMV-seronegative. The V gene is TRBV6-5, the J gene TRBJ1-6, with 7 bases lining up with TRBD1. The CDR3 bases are TGTGCCAGCAACTCAGGACAGGTTAATTCACCCCTCCACTTT. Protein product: CASNSGQVNSPLHF.